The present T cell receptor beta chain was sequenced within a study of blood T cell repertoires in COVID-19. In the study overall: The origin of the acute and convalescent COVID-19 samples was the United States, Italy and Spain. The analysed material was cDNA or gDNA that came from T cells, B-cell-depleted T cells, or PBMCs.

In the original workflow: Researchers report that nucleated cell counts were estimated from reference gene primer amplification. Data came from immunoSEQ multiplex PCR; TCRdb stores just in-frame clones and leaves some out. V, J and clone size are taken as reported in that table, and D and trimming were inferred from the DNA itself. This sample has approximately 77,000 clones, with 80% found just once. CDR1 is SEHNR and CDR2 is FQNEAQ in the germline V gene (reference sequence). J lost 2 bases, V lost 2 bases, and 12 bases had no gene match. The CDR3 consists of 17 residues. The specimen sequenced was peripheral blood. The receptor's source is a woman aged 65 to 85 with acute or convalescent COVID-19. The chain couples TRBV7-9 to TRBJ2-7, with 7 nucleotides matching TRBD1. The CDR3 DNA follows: TGTGCCAGCAGCTTAATACGACAGGGAGATACAGCCTACGAGCAGTACTTC. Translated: CASSLIRQGDTAYEQYF.